This TCR beta chain was obtained from a study of blood T cell repertoires in COVID-19. Study overall: Spain, Italy and the United States supplied samples that represented acute and convalescent COVID-19. T cells, B-cell-depleted T cells, or PBMCs provided the cDNA or gDNA that served as material.

The CDR3 spans 16 residues. V dropped 3 bases and J dropped 0 bases, with 14 bases sitting between them. CDR1 is MNHEY and CDR2 is SVGEGT in the germline V gene. Source study methods: Nucleated cell counts were estimated from reference gene primer amplification. Using immunoSEQ multiplex PCR, the repertoire was profiled, and TCRdb retains in-frame clones only, with some absent. V, J and clone size are those of that table, while D and trimming were read from the DNA. This repertoire shows roughly 230,000 clones, around 82% found once; its top ten account for approximately 4%. The clonotype originates from a man aged 45 to 65 with active or convalescent COVID-19. Sample: peripheral blood. The chain is built from TRBV6-2 or TRBV6-3 and TRBJ1-1, with a possible D match to TRBD1 (5 bases). CDR3 loop: CASSYPGHKLNTEAFF. The CDR3, as DNA: TGTGCCAGCAGTTATCCAGGACACAAACTGAACACTGAAGCTTTCTTT.